Sequencing of this T cell receptor (beta chain) was carried out in a study of cytomegalovirus exposure and HLA in healthy donors. Study observations and caveats: Later, an analysis showed that TCR beta chains associated with HLA were more clonally expanded than others that were equally common. Generally TCR sequences proved uncommon, though certain public TCRs appeared in numerous donors. Sequencing probably produced one cluster of sequence variants that were highly shared.

PCR involved 60 Vbeta and 13 Jbeta primers. Assay: immunoSEQ multiplex PCR; the TCRdb copy retains only in-frame clones and omits some. Among under 110,000 clones listed, about 80% were seen once. This clone was found a few times. Its target is not known. The CDR3 extends over 12 amino acids. Germline V gene lookup returns CDR1 SGHRS and CDR2 YFSETQ. The ends were cut back, 7 bases at V and 3 bases at J, with 10 bases in the middle. Material: PBMCs. This TCR was sampled from a man between 40 and 49 years old in good health and CMV-seronegative. The chain employs TRBV5-1 and TRBJ1-2; weak D call: TRBD1 (5 bases). The CDR3, as DNA: TGCGCCAGCTCCGAGACAGACTATGGCTACACCTTC. It yields the protein CASSETDYGYTF.